A single T cell receptor beta chain is shown here with its context. Its antigen is not identified. The data derive from a study of cytomegalovirus exposure and HLA in healthy donors. The overall study: Roughly 86 million unique TCRs from HLA-typed donors made up an early data release. Whole-study results and caveats: As a later analysis showed, a missense DCLRE1C variant was linked to trimming of TCR beta V- and J-genes. It was only CMV serostatus that was available as immune exposure information.

PCR was performed using 60 Vbeta and 13 Jbeta primers. Clones were read by immunoSEQ multiplex PCR, and TCRdb kept only the in-frame ones, dropping some. This repertoire shows some 180,000 clones, 70% to 90% found once; its top ten account for 2% to 2.5%. The sequence was collected from a woman between 50 and 59 years old in good health and CMV-seronegative. The source material was PBMCs.

The CDR3 region is CASSLSAAENTEAFF. Written as DNA, the CDR3 is TGTGCCAGCAGTTTAAGCGCGGCCGAGAACACTGAAGCTTTCTTT. The chain has TRBV28 and TRBJ1-1; D unclear. In germline, CDR1 is MDHEN, CDR2 SYDVKM. V shed 2 bases and J shed 1 base, with 11 bases lying between them. The CDR3 covers 15 residues.